These T cell receptor beta chains were read from a single sample in a study of cytotoxic CD8 clonotypes in ibrutinib-treated CLL. The protocol was immunoSEQ multiplex PCR, while the TCRdb copy is restricted to in-frame clones and leaves out a portion. This sample yields tens of thousands of clones, of which roughly nine tenths are seen a single time; 3% to 3.5% belongs to the top ten. The source material was PBMCs, sampled after 12 months of ibrutinib treatment. The receptors derive from a human donor with chronic lymphocytic leukemia. Both conserved end residues are part of each CDR3. The order of the fields is CDR3 protein, CDR3 DNA, D gene, clone size, V gene, J gene. A D gene is named only where the DNA matches it firmly. Clone size appears in some rows only: once, few, many, or a class for an expanded clone.

cdr3_aa: CASSHVLGVDEQYF; cdr3_nt: TGTGCCAGCAGCCATGTCCTCGGGGTAGACGAGCAGTACTTC; d_call: NA; clone_size: NA; v_call: TRBV11-2; j_call: TRBJ2-7
cdr3_aa: CASSLRSGLNYGYTF; cdr3_nt: TGTGCCAGCAGCTTGAGATCCGGACTAAACTATGGCTACACCTTC; d_call: NA; clone_size: NA; v_call: TRBV7-2; j_call: TRBJ1-2
cdr3_aa: CASSQGFLSSYNEQFF; cdr3_nt: TGCGCCAGCAGCCAAGGATTTCTAAGCTCCTACAATGAGCAGTTCTTC; d_call: NA; clone_size: NA; v_call: TRBV4-1; j_call: TRBJ2-1
cdr3_aa: CASSQAYNEQFF; cdr3_nt: TGTGCCAGTAGTCAAGCATACAATGAGCAGTTCTTC; d_call: NA; clone_size: once; v_call: TRBV19; j_call: TRBJ2-1
cdr3_aa: CASSQVGGTYEQYF; cdr3_nt: TGCGCCAGCAGCCAAGTCGGCGGCACCTACGAGCAGTACTTC; d_call: NA; clone_size: NA; v_call: TRBV4-1; j_call: TRBJ2-7
cdr3_aa: CASSPQTGPSGNTIYF; cdr3_nt: TGTGCCAGCTCACCACAAACCGGGCCCTCTGGAAACACCATATATTTT; d_call: NA; clone_size: NA; v_call: TRBV18; j_call: TRBJ1-3
cdr3_aa: CASSYYRDRSNQPQHF; cdr3_nt: TGTGCCAGCAGCTACTACCGGGACAGAAGCAATCAGCCCCAGCATTTT; d_call: TRBD1; clone_size: NA; v_call: TRBV5-6; j_call: TRBJ1-5
cdr3_aa: CASSRLLGRRYNEQFF; cdr3_nt: TGTGCCAGCAGCCGACTACTAGGAAGACGCTACAATGAGCAGTTCTTC; d_call: NA; clone_size: NA; v_call: TRBV7-8; j_call: TRBJ2-1
cdr3_aa: CSVEWPRGDTIYF; cdr3_nt: TGCAGCGTTGAATGGCCGAGGGGGGACACCATATATTTT; d_call: NA; clone_size: once; v_call: TRBV29-1; j_call: TRBJ1-3
cdr3_aa: CASSKSRQSNQPQHF; cdr3_nt: TGTGCCAGCAGTAAGTCCCGACAGAGCAATCAGCCCCAGCATTTT; d_call: NA; clone_size: few; v_call: TRBV6-5; j_call: TRBJ1-5
cdr3_aa: CATSRDRPPKGGRDGNQPQHF; cdr3_nt: TGTGCCACCAGCAGAGATCGCCCGCCAAAGGGCGGGAGGGACGGCAATCAGCCCCAGCATTTT; d_call: NA; clone_size: NA; v_call: TRBV15; j_call: TRBJ1-5
cdr3_aa: CASSPRGTSGYEQYF; cdr3_nt: TGTGCCAGCTCACCAAGAGGGACTAGCGGATACGAGCAGTACTTC; d_call: TRBD2; clone_size: NA; v_call: TRBV18; j_call: TRBJ2-7
cdr3_aa: CASSLNTGRNEQFF; cdr3_nt: TGTGCCAGCAGCTTGAACACCGGGAGAAATGAGCAGTTCTTC; d_call: NA; clone_size: NA; v_call: TRBV7-6; j_call: TRBJ2-1
cdr3_aa: CASSAVSNQPQHF; cdr3_nt: TGTGCCAGCTCAGCCGTTAGCAATCAGCCCCAGCATTTT; d_call: NA; clone_size: NA; v_call: TRBV18; j_call: TRBJ1-5
cdr3_aa: CASRAGQASYEQYF; cdr3_nt: TGTGCCAGCAGGGCGGGACAGGCCTCCTACGAGCAGTACTTC; d_call: TRBD1; clone_size: NA; v_call: TRBV27; j_call: TRBJ2-7
cdr3_aa: CASSLDRTLMNYEQYF; cdr3_nt: TGTGCCAGCAGCTTAGACAGGACGCTGATGAACTACGAGCAGTACTTC; d_call: NA; clone_size: NA; v_call: TRBV7-2; j_call: TRBJ2-7